The present entry profiles one T cell receptor beta chain with its context. This specimen belongs to a study of beta chain features in type 1 diabetes. This CDR3 has 16 amino acids. The germline CDR1 and CDR2 sequences are LNHDA and SQIVND (reference sequence). Trimming took off 4 bases at V and 10 bases at J, with 23 bases between the two ends. Every bit of the isolated RNA underwent reverse transcription, so sequencing read expressed TCRB transcripts. TCRdb keeps only in-frame clones here, not all; method: immunoSEQ multiplex PCR. The profile shows 250,000 to 300,000 clones, 8% of them singletons. This clonotype was obtained from a woman aged 18-29 years in good health. Sequenced material: central memory CD4+ T cells from blood. The chain is built from TRBV19 and TRBJ2-4; D perhaps matches TRBD1 (5 bases). The CDR3 spells CASSSSSGARSRIQYF. The DNA for the CDR3 is TGTGCCAGTAGTAGCTCCTCTGGGGCTCGGTCTCGGATTCAGTACTTC. Complete variable domain (other parts from reference TRBV19 and TRBJ2-4): DGGITQSPKYLFRKEGQNVTLSCEQNLNHDAMYWYRQDPGQGLRLIYYSQIVNDFQKGDIAEGYSVSREKKESFPLTVTSAQKNPTAFYLCASSSSSGARSRIQYFGAGTRLSVL.